One and the same sample provided the 32 T cell receptor beta chains below, sequenced in a study of regulatory T cells in long-lasting Graves disease. For TCR beta, libraries came from iRepertoire HTBI primers and Arm-PCR of CDR3 regions. TCRdb itself ran the multiplex PCR reads through MiXCR, one entry per CDR3 protein. The sample lists fewer than 450,000 distinct CDR3 sequences, around 20% occurring once. Time point described: persistent/refractory GD, antithyroid drugs over 5 years with positive TRAb. Extracted PBMC RNA gave rise to the TCR library. This material consisted of peripheral blood mononuclear cells (PBMCs), taken when the disease was refractory, from a patient treated with antithyroid drugs. These receptors all stem from a female donor with Graves disease.

This clonotype was observed a handful of times. The gene calls are TRBV7-8 and TRBJ2-7; D is possibly TRBD1 (6 bases). Germline V gene lookup returns CDR1 SGHVS and CDR2 FQNEAQ. The V end lost 0 bases, the J end lost 2 bases, and 11 bases lay between the germline ends. The CDR3 runs to 15 residues. The CDR3 loop reads CASSLAWTDAYEQYF. In DNA form, the CDR3 reads TGTGCCAGCAGCTTAGCATGGACAGACGCCTACGAGCAGTACTTC.

There are many counts of this clonotype. The rearrangement joins TRBV29-1 to TRBJ1-1, with TRBD1 as a possible D gene (6 bases). V shed 4 bases and J shed 4 bases, with 10 bases lying between them. This CDR3 contains 12 residues. The germline V gene encodes CDR1 SQVTM and CDR2 ANQGSEA. CDR3 sequence: CSVVGGTTEAFF. CDR3 coding DNA: TGCAGCGTTGTAGGGGGGACCACTGAAGCTTTCTTT. The full variable domain, with the rest looked up from reference TRBV29-1 and TRBJ1-1, is SAVISQKPSRDICQRGTSLTIQCQVDSQVTMMFWYRQQPGQSLTLIATANQGSEATYESGFVIDKFPISRPNLTFSTLTVSNMSPEDSSIYLCSVVGGTTEAFFGQGTRLTVV.

There are a few counts of this clonotype. V gene TRBV7-6 combines with J gene TRBJ2-2; 9 positions match TRBD2. CDR1 and CDR2 from the germline V gene are SGHVS and FNYEAQ. The CDR3 consists of 20 residues. J was trimmed by 1 base and V by 5 bases; bases with no gene match: 17. CDR3 sequence (DNA): TGTGCCAGCAGCCCCGAATTTCCTAGCGGGATTTATGGGAACACCGGGGAGCTGTTTTTT. Its protein product is CASSPEFPSGIYGNTGELFF.

In this sample, this clonotype turned up a few times. This chain links TRBV5-1 with TRBJ1-2, with 9 bases aligning to TRBD1. The ends lost 3 bases at V and 9 bases at J; junction bases unmatched: 3. CDR3 length equals 12 residues. CDR1 and CDR2 (germline): SGHRS, YFSETQ. CDR3 sequence: CASSSGQGRYTF. For the CDR3, the DNA is TGCGCCAGCAGCTCCGGACAGGGGCGCTACACCTTC.

The chain carries TRBV29-1 and TRBJ2-1, with D perhaps given as TRBD1 or TRBD2 (5 bases each). This CDR3 comprises 15 residues. V lost 3 bases and J 1 base, leaving 13 bases between the germline ends. Germline V gene lookup returns CDR1 SQVTM and CDR2 ANQGSEA. The DNA for the CDR3 is TGCAGCGTTGACTGGGGGTCTGGGTCCTACAATGAGCAGTTCTTC. Protein: CSVDWGSGSYNEQFF.

The rearrangement joins TRBV20-1 to TRBJ2-3; D call uncertain. This CDR3 is 11 amino acids long. CDR1 DFQATT and CDR2 SNEGSKA come from the germline V gene (reference sequence). Between the trimmed V and J ends, which lost 5 bases and 6 bases, there was a span of 9 bases. This CDR3 is CSAFSEDTQYF. DNA for the CDR3: TGCAGTGCTTTCTCAGAGGATACGCAGTATTTT.

The genes are TRBV28 and TRBJ2-3; D gene ambiguous. The CDR3 is 17 residues long. Germline V gene sequence: CDR1 MDHEN, CDR2 SYDVKM. V lost 4 bases to trimming and J lost 2 bases, with 19 bases between them. As DNA, the CDR3 is TGTGCCAGCAGTTCCAAACGGGTACGAACCTACACAGATACGCAGTATTTT. Amino acid sequence: CASSSKRVRTYTDTQYF.

Here the CDR3 DNA reads TGTGCCAGCAAACCGGGACAGGGGCGCGTTTACTCGGTCACAGATACGCAGTATTTT. Translation: CASKPGQGRVYSVTDTQYF. The chain joins TRBV7-8 to TRBJ2-3, with 10 bases fitting TRBD1. CDR3 length equals 19 residues. Trimming took 7 bases from V and 2 from J; bases not matched to a gene: 18. Germline V gene sequence: CDR1 SGHVS, CDR2 FQNEAQ.

This clonotype appeared many times. The J gene is TRBJ2-7, the V gene TRBV7-2; 8 bases fit TRBD2. CDR3 length equals 15 residues. The V and J ends lost 2 bases and 4 bases, in that order; junction bases with no gene match: 7. Germline CDR1 reads SGHTA; CDR2 reads FQGNSA. The CDR3 here is CASSLPAGVGYEQYF. The CDR3 coding sequence is TGTGCCAGCAGCTTACCAGCGGGAGTGGGGTACGAGCAGTACTTC.

This clonotype was counted only a few times. The chain joins TRBV27 to TRBJ2-2, with TRBD2 identical over 11 bases. The germline V gene encodes CDR1 MNHEY and CDR2 SMNVEV (reference sequence). V lost 6 bases to trimming and J lost 5 bases; unmatched junction nucleotides: 5. This CDR3 comprises 15 residues. This CDR3 reads CASSTSGSWTGELFF. The CDR3 region has the DNA TGTGCCAGCAGCACTAGCGGGAGTTGGACCGGGGAGCTGTTTTTT.

This clonotype was observed many times. The chain is built from TRBV2 and TRBJ2-7; the D gene is possibly TRBD1 (6 bases). Deletions cut 5 bases from V and 6 bases from J, with 20 bases between. CDR1 and CDR2 from the germline V gene are SNHLY and FYNNEI. CDR3 size: 15 residues. The CDR3 loop reads CASSFGQRGNGEQYF. The CDR3 DNA reads as TGTGCCAGCAGTTTCGGACAGAGGGGAAATGGCGAGCAGTACTTC.

The chain links TRBV30 to TRBJ2-3; D is possibly TRBD1 (5 bases). The CDR3 has 13 residues. Germline CDR1 GTSNPN, CDR2 SVGIG (reference sequence). V was trimmed by 4 bases and J by 5 bases, leaving 13 bases between them. DNA for the CDR3: TGTGCCTGGACCAAGCAGGGCAGAGATACGCAGTATTTT. It yields the protein CAWTKQGRDTQYF.

The chain employs TRBV3-1 and TRBJ1-3; no firm D call. Germline V gene sequence: CDR1 LGHDT, CDR2 YNNKEL (reference sequence). Trimming removed 0 bases from V and 2 bases from J, with 14 bases in between. The CDR3 sequence is 17 residues long. The CDR3 DNA is TGTGCCAGCAGCCAAGAATGGCCCATCGGGACTGGAAACACCATATATTTT. It encodes CASSQEWPIGTGNTIYF.

This clonotype was observed at least ten times. This chain joins TRBV28 and TRBJ2-6, with TRBD1 matching 7 bases. With V trimmed by 3 bases and J by 0 bases, 11 bases remained unmatched. The CDR3 has 19 residues. The germline gives CDR1 MDHEN, CDR2 SYDVKM. CDR3 region: CASSLPRGQSLSGANVLTF. Here the CDR3 DNA reads TGTGCCAGCAGTTTGCCGAGGGGACAGAGCCTCTCTGGGGCCAACGTCCTGACTTTC.

This chain links TRBV27 with TRBJ2-7; D unresolved. Trimming took 0 bases from V and 0 from J, leaving 18 bases between them. CDR1 and CDR2 (germline): MNHEY, SMNVEV (reference sequence). There are 18 residues in the CDR3. CDR3 nucleotides: TGTGCCAGCAGTTTATCGATCCCCAAGCGCGCTAGCTCCTACGAGCAGTACTTC. As protein: CASSLSIPKRASSYEQYF.

This clonotype has a count of ten or more. This rearrangement joins TRBV6-1 to TRBJ1-5; D is perhaps TRBD1 (5 bases). The CDR3 spans 14 residues. Trimming took off 4 bases at V and 6 bases at J, with 13 bases between the two ends. Germline assignment: CDR1 MNHNS and CDR2 SASEGT. The CDR3: CASSGQGRVQPQHF. The CDR3 nucleotides read TGTGCCAGCAGTGGGCAGGGACGCGTTCAGCCCCAGCATTTT.

This clonotype was observed many times. The V gene is TRBV20-1, the J gene TRBJ2-2, with 8 bases identical to TRBD2. With V trimmed by 5 bases and J by 0 bases, 5 bases remained unmatched. Germline V lookup: CDR1 DFQATT, CDR2 SNEGSKA (reference sequence). The length of the CDR3 is 15 residues. In DNA form, the CDR3 reads TGCAGTGCTGCCCAAGCGGGAGCGAACACCGGGGAGCTGTTTTTT. It yields the protein CSAAQAGANTGELFF.

The chain uses TRBV7-6 and TRBJ2-2; tentatively, D is TRBD1 or TRBD2 (8 bases each). The CDR3 runs 18 residues. CDR1 and CDR2 from the germline V gene are SGHVS and FNYEAQ. V dropped 8 bases and J dropped 4 bases, with 26 bases sitting between them. CDR3 bases: TGTGCCAGCGAGACCAGGGGGCCGGGACTAGAGGCCACCGGGGAGCTGTTTTTT. Translation: CASETRGPGLEATGELFF.

In the case of this clonotype: A read error may be the cause here, since a much bigger clone is one base away. The V call is TRBV2, the J call TRBJ2-2; possible D gene TRBD2, 5 bases. Germline V gene sequence: CDR1 SNHLY, CDR2 FYNNEI. The CDR3 extends over 14 amino acids. The DNA for the CDR3 is TGTGCCAGCACCGCCTCGGGGAACACCGGGGAGCTGGTTTTT. Protein product: CASTASGNTGELVF.

The chain recombines TRBV3-1 with TRBJ1-5, with 8 bases identical to TRBD1. J gave up 4 bases and V 0 bases, and 5 bases lay outside the gene matches. Germline lookup yields CDR1 LGHDT and CDR2 YNNKEL (reference sequence). The length of the CDR3 is 16 residues. The CDR3 loop is CASSQDGGTGNQPQHF. In nucleotides, the CDR3 is TGTGCCAGCAGCCAAGATGGGGGGACAGGTAATCAGCCCCAGCATTTT.

This clonotype was seen repeatedly, ten times or more. The chain has TRBV18 and TRBJ2-5; D ambiguous. The V gene's germline CDR1 is KGHSH and CDR2 LQKENI. The CDR3 runs 15 residues. Trimming removed 2 bases at V and 1 base at J, with 11 bases between. CDR3 protein: CASSPRSAAQETQYF. CDR3 sequence (DNA): TGTGCCAGCTCACCAAGGTCCGCAGCCCAAGAGACCCAGTACTTC.

This chain joins TRBV7-2 and TRBJ1-5; D gene ambiguous. Germline CDR1 reads SGHTA; CDR2 reads FQGNSA. V dropped 5 bases and J dropped 3 bases, with 17 bases sitting between them. The CDR3 is made up of 16 amino acids. CDR3 sequence (DNA): TGTGCCAGCAGCCCCCAGACAAGTCAACACAATCAGCCCCAGCATTTT. This gives the protein CASSPQTSQHNQPQHF.

V gene TRBV12-3 or TRBV12-4 combines with J gene TRBJ1-3; D remains unclear. Trimming cost V 3 bases and J 1 base, with 13 bases left between them. CDR3 length: 16 amino acids. CDR3 loop: CASSFPGRRSGNTIYF. Written as DNA, the CDR3 is TGTGCCAGCAGTTTCCCCGGACGGAGGTCTGGAAACACCATATATTTT.

The V and J genes are TRBV7-2 and TRBJ2-3, with 9 nucleotides matching TRBD2. Germline V lookup: CDR1 SGHTA, CDR2 FQGNSA. V lost 2 bases and J lost 6; bases outside the gene matches: 6. The CDR3 is 15 amino acids. The CDR3 DNA follows: TGTGCCAGCAGCTTATCTAGCGGGATTGGCGATACGCAGTATTTT. It translates to CASSLSSGIGDTQYF.

This rearrangement joins TRBV14 to TRBJ2-7; possibly TRBD1 for D (6 bases). CDR1 is SGHDN and CDR2 is FVKESK in the germline V gene. This CDR3 region has 14 residues. The V end lost 4 bases, the J end lost 0 bases, and 10 bases lay between the germline ends. The CDR3 spells CASSPDSPSYEQYF. The CDR3 region has the DNA TGTGCCAGCAGCCCGGACAGTCCCTCCTACGAGCAGTACTTC.

V and J are TRBV28 and TRBJ2-7, with D perhaps matching TRBD1 or TRBD2 (5 bases each). With 5 bases removed from V and 1 base from J, the gap between germline ends came to 18 bases. Looked up from germline, CDR1 is MDHEN and CDR2 is SYDVKM. The CDR3 runs 16 residues. For the CDR3, the DNA is TGTGCCAGCAGTCTCCGTGGGGGTATGACTTCCTACGAGCAGTACTTC. Amino acids: CASSLRGGMTSYEQYF.

The rearrangement joins TRBV7-8 to TRBJ1-5; TRBD1 might be the D (5 bases). CDR1 is SGHVS, CDR2 FQNEAQ, per germline. The V gene lost 2 bases and the J gene lost 5 bases, with 16 bases spanning the gap. CDR3 size: 16 residues. The CDR3 DNA sequence: TGTGCCAGCAGCTTACATGAGGGGATGGGTGATCAGCCCCAGCATTTT. It specifies CASSLHEGMGDQPQHF.

This clonotype has a count of ten or more. The CDR3 here is CAISVGTLGQYF. CDR3 bases: TGTGCCATCAGTGTTGGCACCCTCGGGCAGTACTTC. The rearrangement uses TRBV10-3 and TRBJ2-7; D unresolved. Trimming removed 4 bases from V and 9 bases from J, with 13 bases in between. Per germline, CDR1 ENHRY and CDR2 SYGVKD. The length of the CDR3 is 12 residues.

The V call is TRBV7-9, the J call TRBJ2-2, with TRBD1 matching 7 bases. Per germline, CDR1 SEHNR and CDR2 FQNEAQ (reference sequence). This CDR3 is 18 amino acids long. Germline trimming cut 6 bases from V and 0 bases from J; bases unmatched to any gene: 13. Here the CDR3 DNA reads TGTGCCAGCAGTATACGATTCACAGGGGATCCGAACACCGGGGAGCTGTTTTTT. It encodes CASSIRFTGDPNTGELFF.

Many counts were recorded for this clonotype. The chain combines TRBV7-2 with TRBJ1-2; D remains ambiguous. V shed 5 bases and J shed 7 bases, with 8 bases lying between them. The CDR3 extends over 11 amino acids. Germline CDR1 and CDR2: SGHTA and FQGNSA. CDR3 sequence (DNA): TGTGCCAGCAGCGGGCTTCCTGGCTACACCTTC. Protein sequence: CASSGLPGYTF.

This clonotype was found many times. The chain employs TRBV28 and TRBJ1-1; D might be TRBD1 (5 bases). The V and J ends lost 6 bases and 5 bases respectively, with 16 bases between them. This CDR3 is built from 14 residues. In germline, CDR1 is MDHEN, CDR2 SYDVKM. The CDR3 sequence: CASRPHGRGTEAFF. Written as DNA, the CDR3 is TGTGCCAGCAGACCCCACGGTAGGGGTACTGAAGCTTTCTTT. Complete variable domain (other parts from reference TRBV28 and TRBJ1-1): DVKVTQSSRYLVKRTGEKVFLECVQDMDHENMFWYRQDPGLGLRLIYFSYDVKMKEKGDIPEGYSVSREKKERFSLILESASTNQTSMYLCASRPHGRGTEAFFGQGTRLTVV.

V and J are TRBV11-2 and TRBJ2-1; 10 nucleotides line up with TRBD2. The CDR3 extends over 16 amino acids. Germline CDR1 reads SGHAT; CDR2 reads FQNNGV. Trimming cost V 3 bases and J 9 bases; bases outside gene matches: 11. CDR3 coding DNA: TGTGCCAGCAGCTTCAGGGGGCTAGCGGGAGAGGGTGAGCAGTTCTTC. Translated, it gives CASSFRGLAGEGEQFF.